This TCR beta chain emerged from a study of OX40 agonist ivuxolimab in advanced cancers. The protocol was immunoSEQ multiplex PCR, while the TCRdb copy is restricted to in-frame clones and leaves out a portion. The sample carries about 56,000 clones, 85% to 95% recorded once. The CDR3 loop spans 13 amino acids. Trimming took 3 bases from V and 4 from J, leaving 10 bases between them. Germline V lookup: CDR1 LNHDA, CDR2 SQIVND (reference sequence). Study observations and caveats: Clonal expansion from baseline to week 6 occurred in both CD4+ and CD8+ T cells.

The count of this clone is one. Its antigen is undetermined. The TCR comes from an adult with an advanced solid tumor such as melanoma, head and neck, liver or kidney cancer. This chain links TRBV19 with TRBJ2-7; TRBD1 or TRBD2 may be the D gene (5 bases each). The sequencing used CD4+ or CD8+ T cells sorted from blood, collected in a trial of the OX40 agonist ivuxolimab. The CDR3 nucleotides read TGTGCCAGTAGTATTTCCGGGGCGTACGAGCAGTACTTC. Amino acids: CASSISGAYEQYF.